This T cell receptor beta chain comes out of a study of blood T cells in healthy people across ages. Alongside a J-beta primer mix, a sample-barcoded 5' primer served in a second PCR lasting about 7 to 12 cycles. Every single cDNA molecule received a tag from a template-switch adaptor with 12 random nucleotides. TCRdb re-called the 5' RACE reads through MiXCR, storing one row per CDR3 protein. The table lists roughly 1,300,000 distinct CDR3 sequences, approximately 59% of them singletons. CDR1 is LGHDT, CDR2 YNNKEL, per germline (reference sequence). With 6 bases clipped from V and 4 bases from J, the junction kept 5 bases outside the gene matches. This CDR3 region has 16 residues. PBMCs were isolated at a quantity of at least 6.5 million per sample.

The sequenced material came from blood. The TCR sequence derives from a man between 18 and 35 years old in good health. The chain has TRBV3-1 and TRBJ2-2; 13 nucleotides align to TRBD2. The CDR3 spells CASRLGTSGITGELFF. In nucleotides, the CDR3 is TGTGCCAGCAGACTCGGGACTAGCGGGATCACCGGGGAGCTGTTTTTT.